The 30 T cell receptor beta chains given below trace back to one sample, sequenced in a study of T cell responses to AZD1222 COVID-19 vaccine. Assay used: immunoSEQ multiplex PCR; TCRdb lists only in-frame clones, some missing. The sample shows 130,000 or so clones, 86% of them seen only once. The sequencing here drew on peripheral blood, taken on day 0 of AZD1222 vaccination. The source is an adult in good health.

The gene calls are TRBV19 and TRBJ1-1; weak D call: TRBD1 (6 bases). Trimming left V 4 bases short and J 1 base short, with 10 bases between. Germline V CDR1 and CDR2: LNHDA, SQIVND (reference sequence). The CDR3 has 14 amino acids. DNA of the CDR3: TGTGCCAGTAGTAGAGGACAGCCGAACACTGAAGCTTTCTTT. Translated: CASSRGQPNTEAFF.

This chain uses TRBV10-3 with TRBJ2-5; no reliable D call. The V gene lost 3 bases and the J gene lost 5 bases, with 19 bases spanning the gap. This CDR3 region has 16 residues. Per the germline V gene, CDR1 is ENHRY and CDR2 is SYGVKD. The CDR3 reads CAISDQEWLLGETQYF. The DNA for the CDR3 is TGTGCCATCAGTGACCAAGAGTGGCTCTTGGGGGAGACCCAGTACTTC.

CDR3 bases: TGTGCCAGAAGCTCCTTAGGGTACACTGAAGCTTTCTTT. The encoded protein is CARSSLGYTEAFF. The chain carries TRBV5-3 and TRBJ1-1; D call uncertain. TRBV5-3 is noted as an ORF with a role that remains uncertain. This CDR3 is 13 amino acids long. The germline V and J ends were trimmed by 3 bases and 3 bases, with 9 bases remaining between them.

The chain combines TRBV5-1 with TRBJ2-3; D not certain. This CDR3 contains 14 residues. The ends were cut back, 3 bases at V and 6 bases at J, with 14 bases in the middle. From germline, CDR1 is SGHRS and CDR2 YFSETQ. CDR3 sequence (DNA): TGCGCCAGCAGCTGGGCCCCCGGTGAGGATACGCAGTATTTT. It is translated as CASSWAPGEDTQYF.

The chain recombines TRBV12-3 or TRBV12-4 with TRBJ1-1; D is undetermined. This CDR3 contains 13 residues. V lost 7 bases, J lost 3 bases, and 12 bases lay in between. CDR3 amino acids: CASTKSRDTEAFF. CDR3 bases: TGTGCCAGCACCAAGAGTAGGGACACTGAAGCTTTCTTT.

The chain joins TRBV9 to TRBJ2-3; D possibly matches TRBD1 or TRBD2 (6 bases each). From germline, CDR1 is SGDLS and CDR2 YYNGEE. V lost 4 bases to trimming and J lost 4 bases, with 19 bases between them. The CDR3 runs 16 residues. The CDR3 DNA is TGTGCCAGCAGCCCCCGGGTCGGGGGCAGGTCAGATACGCAGTATTTT. This sequence encodes CASSPRVGGRSDTQYF.

This chain connects TRBV2 to TRBJ1-1; tentatively, D is TRBD1 (5 bases). This CDR3 region has 14 residues. With 4 bases removed from V and 3 bases from J, the gap between germline ends came to 12 bases. The germline V gene has CDR1 SNHLY and CDR2 FYNNEI. CDR3 protein: CASSVDSGDTEAFF. CDR3 in DNA: TGTGCCAGCAGTGTTGACAGCGGGGACACTGAAGCTTTCTTT.

V is TRBV7-8 and J is TRBJ1-5, with TRBD1 as a possible D gene (5 bases). V shed 1 base and J shed 4 bases, with 17 bases lying between them. The CDR3 has 17 amino acids. The V gene's germline CDR1 is SGHVS and CDR2 FQNEAQ. The CDR3 DNA reads as TGTGCCAGCAGCTTAGAATTCAGCAGGGAAGGGAATCAGCCCCAGCATTTT. This translates into CASSLEFSREGNQPQHF.

The V and J genes are TRBV5-5 and TRBJ1-1, with D maybe TRBD1 (6 bases). V dropped 6 bases and J dropped 0 bases, with 15 bases sitting between them. This CDR3 region has 15 residues. Germline lookup yields CDR1 SGHKS and CDR2 YYEKEE (reference sequence). The CDR3 nucleotides are TGTGCCAGCACCCTACGACAGGACATGAACACTGAAGCTTTCTTT. Protein product: CASTLRQDMNTEAFF.

Worth noting for this clone: Other DNA sequences within the sample encode an identical CDR3. This chain joins TRBV3-1 (or the pseudogene TRBV3-2) and TRBJ2-7; D is unresolved. The CDR3 totals 14 residues. The V gene's germline CDR1 is LGHDT and CDR2 YNNKEL (reference sequence). Trimming removed 4 bases at V and 0 bases at J, with 10 bases between. The CDR3 DNA sequence: TGTGCCAGCAGCCTCGACTTCAGCTCCTACGAGCAGTACTTC. This codes for CASSLDFSSYEQYF.

The rearrangement links TRBV11-2 to TRBJ2-7; D is undetermined. Between the trimmed V and J ends, which lost 1 base and 6 bases, there was a span of 10 bases. This CDR3 is 13 amino acids long. Germline-derived CDR1 and CDR2 are SGHAT and FQNNGV. The CDR3 loop is CASSLGVQVEQYF. Written as DNA, the CDR3 is TGTGCCAGCAGCTTAGGAGTCCAGGTCGAGCAGTACTTC.

The chain combines TRBV3-1 (or the pseudogene TRBV3-2) with TRBJ1-3; D is unresolved. V was pared by 4 bases and J by 4 bases, with 11 bases between. Germline V lookup: CDR1 LGHDT, CDR2 YNNKEL (reference sequence). The CDR3 has 14 residues. CDR3 protein: CASSPRGSGNTIYF. The CDR3 DNA sequence: TGTGCCAGCAGCCCCAGAGGGTCCGGAAACACCATATATTTT.

The chain combines TRBV5-1 with TRBJ2-2; D is uncertain. Germline CDR1 is SGHRS and CDR2 is YFSETQ. The CDR3 covers 13 residues. Trimming left V 4 bases short and J 5 bases short, with 9 bases between. The chain's CDR3 is CASSIRGTGELFF. CDR3 DNA: TGCGCCAGCAGCATAAGAGGTACCGGGGAGCTGTTTTTT.

V gene TRBV5-1 combines with J gene TRBJ2-1; a possible D gene is TRBD1 (6 bases). Looked up from germline, CDR1 is SGHRS and CDR2 is YFSETQ. This CDR3 contains 16 residues. V was trimmed by 0 bases and J by 4 bases, leaving 14 bases between them. The CDR3 loop reads CASSLGAGETYNEQFF. CDR3 bases: TGCGCCAGCAGCTTGGGTGCAGGGGAGACGTACAATGAGCAGTTCTTC. The whole variable domain, filled in from reference TRBV5-1 and TRBJ2-1, reads KAGVTQTPRYLIKTRGQQVTLSCSPISGHRSVSWYQQTPGQGLQFLFEYFSETQRNKGNFPGRFSGRQFSNSRSEMNVSTLELGDSALYLCASSLGAGETYNEQFFGPGTRLTVL.

The V gene is TRBV19, the J gene TRBJ2-3; TRBD1 might be the D (6 bases). Germline V CDR1 and CDR2: LNHDA, SQIVND (reference sequence). This CDR3 region has 15 residues. V lost 5 bases and J lost 6, with 18 bases in between. CDR3 sequence: CASSHGGRGEDTQYF. The CDR3 nucleotides are TGTGCCAGTAGTCATGGGGGCAGGGGCGAGGATACGCAGTATTTT.

The rearrangement joins TRBV7-2 to TRBJ2-6; no reliable D call. Germline V lookup: CDR1 SGHTA, CDR2 FQGNSA. V shed 5 bases and J shed 0 bases, with 8 bases lying between them. This CDR3 is 15 amino acids long. The CDR3 DNA sequence: TGTGCCAGCAGCACAGCTCGCTCTGGGGCCAACGTCCTGACTTTC. This translates into CASSTARSGANVLTF.

The chain has TRBV20-1 and TRBJ2-2; D call uncertain. V was trimmed by 3 bases and J by 2 bases, leaving 13 bases between them. Germline V lookup: CDR1 DFQATT, CDR2 SNEGSKA (reference sequence). The CDR3 length is 15 residues. The DNA of the CDR3 is TGCAGTGCTAGTAGCATACAGACCAACACCGGGGAGCTGTTTTTT. Protein sequence: CSASSIQTNTGELFF.

This chain links TRBV3-1 (or the pseudogene TRBV3-2) with TRBJ1-4; D is perhaps TRBD1 (6 bases). The ends were cut back, 8 bases at V and 3 bases at J, with 22 bases in the middle. The CDR3 sequence is 17 residues long. Germline assignment: CDR1 LGHDT and CDR2 YNNKEL (reference sequence). CDR3 coding DNA: TGTGCCAGCCTCGCGGGGGGGAGGACAGAAGCTAATGAAAAACTGTTTTTT. Encoded protein: CASLAGGRTEANEKLFF.

The chain has TRBV6-5 and TRBJ1-1; D might be TRBD1 (6 bases). Trimming removed 0 bases at V and 9 bases at J, with 14 bases between. Germline CDR1 and CDR2: MNHEY and SVGAGI. CDR3 length equals 14 residues. DNA for the CDR3: TGTGCCAGCAGTTACTCGGATAGGGGGACTCAAGCTTTCTTT. Protein product: CASSYSDRGTQAFF.

The chain uses TRBV18 and TRBJ1-4; D not resolved. Germline V gene lookup returns CDR1 KGHSH and CDR2 LQKENI. V shed 0 bases and J shed 3 bases, with 5 bases lying between them. The CDR3 totals 14 residues. Here the CDR3 reads CASSPPGSNEKLFF. The CDR3, as DNA: TGTGCCAGCTCACCACCTGGGTCTAATGAAAAACTGTTTTTT.

The chain couples TRBV28 to TRBJ1-1, with D unresolved. The CDR3 sequence is 12 residues long. The ends were cut back, 1 base at V and 5 bases at J, with 5 bases in the middle. Germline lookup yields CDR1 MDHEN and CDR2 SYDVKM. CDR3 residues: CASSLLRTEAFF. Written as DNA, the CDR3 is TGTGCCAGCAGTTTATTGAGGACTGAAGCTTTCTTT.

CDR3: CASSEVGLAGGYTQYF. The CDR3 bases are TGTGCCAGCAGTGAAGTGGGGCTAGCGGGGGGTTATACGCAGTATTTT. The chain uses TRBV6-1 and TRBJ2-3; 11 nucleotides align to TRBD2. The trim removed 1 base at V and 7 bases at J, leaving 7 bases unmatched. This CDR3 contains 16 residues. Germline CDR1 MNHNS, CDR2 SASEGT.

V and J are TRBV21-1 and TRBJ2-7; whether TRBD1, the table's D call, matches the DNA was not checked. TRBV21-1 is a known pseudogene. This CDR3 contains 12 residues. The DNA for the CDR3 is TGTGCCAGCAGCCCTTTCAGGGACGAGCAGTACTTC. This codes for CASSPFRDEQYF.

V gene TRBV29-1 combines with J gene TRBJ1-2; 11 nucleotides align to TRBD1. Germline trimming cut 2 bases from V and 7 bases from J; bases unmatched to any gene: 6. The CDR3 is 14 residues long. In germline, CDR1 is SQVTM, CDR2 ANQGSEA. Here the CDR3 DNA reads TGCAGCGTTGAAAGCGGACAGGGGGCGGCTGGCTACACCTTC. This sequence encodes CSVESGQGAAGYTF.

The V and J genes are TRBV19 and TRBJ1-2; D is unclear. The germline V gene has CDR1 LNHDA and CDR2 SQIVND (reference sequence). Trimming removed 9 bases at V and 3 bases at J, with 17 bases between. The CDR3 sequence is 14 residues long. As DNA, the CDR3 is TGTGCCAGCGGGGTAGGGCTACGTGACTATGGCTACACCTTC. Amino acids: CASGVGLRDYGYTF.

This sequence joins TRBV2 and TRBJ1-2; 8 positions agree with TRBD1. Trimming took 2 bases from V and 7 from J; bases not matched to a gene: 9. CDR1 and CDR2 (germline): SNHLY, FYNNEI. This CDR3 is built from 15 residues. The CDR3 region is CASSETTTGVSGYTF. As DNA, the CDR3 is TGTGCCAGCAGTGAAACTACGACAGGGGTCTCTGGCTACACCTTC. The full variable domain, rest sourced from reference TRBV2 and TRBJ1-2, is EPEVTQTPSHQVTQMGQEVILRCVPISNHLYFYWYRQILGQKVEFLVSFYNNEISEKSEIFDDQFSVERPDGSNFTLKIRSTKLEDSAMYFCASSETTTGVSGYTFGSGTRLTVV.

The chain combines TRBV7-8 with TRBJ2-7; maybe TRBD1 (6 bases). V gave up 4 bases and J gave up 5 bases, with 18 bases separating them. The CDR3 totals 15 residues. Germline V CDR1 and CDR2: SGHVS, FQNEAQ. The CDR3 DNA reads as TGTGCCAGCAGCTCGAGCTCAGGGGTTGCCCACGAGCAGTACTTC. Its translation is CASSSSSGVAHEQYF.

The genes are TRBV9 and TRBJ1-6, with D unclear. Germline CDR1 is SGDLS and CDR2 is YYNGEE. The CDR3 is 15 amino acids. With 3 bases removed from V and 5 bases from J, the gap between germline ends came to 12 bases. The DNA of the CDR3 is TGTGCCAGCAGCGCGAGGGTAGTTGATAATTCACCCCTCCACTTT. Amino acids: CASSARVVDNSPLHF.

The J gene is TRBJ1-2, the V gene TRBV5-8, with 9 positions matching TRBD1. Per the germline V gene, CDR1 is SGHTS and CDR2 is YDEGEE. This CDR3 contains 15 residues. V trimming: 3 bases; J trimming: 3 bases; junction bases outside the gene matches: 6. This chain's CDR3 is CASSWKGQGYYGYTF. The DNA of the CDR3 is TGTGCCAGCAGCTGGAAGGGACAGGGTTACTATGGCTACACCTTC.

This sequence joins TRBV9 and TRBJ2-7; 7 bases fit TRBD2. The germline V gene encodes CDR1 SGDLS and CDR2 YYNGEE. The trim removed 0 bases at V and 4 bases at J, leaving 4 bases unmatched. The CDR3 is 14 residues long. The CDR3 spells CASSVAASGYEQYF. The CDR3 DNA reads TGTGCCAGCAGCGTAGCTGCTAGCGGATACGAGCAGTACTTC.